A single sample is the source of the 27 T cell receptor beta chains below, sequenced in a study of blood T cell repertoires in COVID-19. Sequencing used immunoSEQ multiplex PCR; TCRdb keeps in-frame clones, though not all of them. The table lists 190,000 or so clones, around 85% of them singletons. Sequencing was performed on peripheral blood. The receptors originated from a man aged 50 to 60 who had recovered from COVID-19.

This clone came up many times. This sequence joins TRBV5-1 and TRBJ2-5, with 7 positions matching TRBD2. The length of the CDR3 is 15 residues. Germline trimming cut 4 bases from V and 2 bases from J; bases unmatched to any gene: 8. Looked up from germline, CDR1 is SGHRS and CDR2 is YFSETQ. CDR3 bases: TGCGCCAGCAGCCCCCTTCCGGGGGGTCAAGAGACCCAGTACTTC. It translates to CASSPLPGGQETQYF. Using reference TRBV5-1 and TRBJ2-5 for the parts outside the CDR3, the full variable domain is KAGVTQTPRYLIKTRGQQVTLSCSPISGHRSVSWYQQTPGQGLQFLFEYFSETQRNKGNFPGRFSGRQFSNSRSEMNVSTLELGDSALYLCASSPLPGGQETQYFGPGTRLLVL.

The chain combines TRBV2 with TRBJ2-3; D gene ambiguous. CDR1 and CDR2 (germline): SNHLY, FYNNEI. The CDR3 is made up of 14 amino acids. V was cut by 10 bases and J by 5 bases, with 19 bases left in between. Written as DNA, the CDR3 is TGTGCCATAATTCGGCCACTAAGGAGAGATACGCAGTATTTT. Its translation is CAIIRPLRRDTQYF.

The table lists this clone with a few counts. The rearrangement joins TRBV30 to TRBJ1-1; D may be TRBD1 (6 bases). There are 18 residues in the CDR3. CDR1 GTSNPN and CDR2 SVGIG come from the germline V gene (reference sequence). Trimming pared 0 bases from V and 1 base from J, leaving 21 bases between. CDR3 in amino acids: CAWSVIFYRAGENTEAFF. The CDR3, as DNA: TGTGCCTGGAGTGTAATTTTTTATCGGGCAGGGGAGAACACTGAAGCTTTCTTT. Variable domain in full (rest from reference TRBV30 and TRBJ1-1): SQTIHQWPATLVQPVGSPLSLECTVEGTSNPNLYWYRQAAGRGLQLLFYSVGIGQISSEVPQNLSASRPQDRQFILSSKKLLLSDSGFYLCAWSVIFYRAGENTEAFFGQGTRLTVV.

V and J are TRBV6-1 and TRBJ1-3; D may be TRBD1 (6 bases). Per the germline V gene, CDR1 is MNHNS and CDR2 is SASEGT. V was shortened by 7 bases and J by 8 bases, with 21 bases between the two germline ends. This CDR3 comprises 15 residues. CDR3: CASTAGGHQADTIYF. DNA of the CDR3: TGTGCCAGCACCGCTGGGGGACATCAGGCCGACACCATATATTTT.

This clone was picked up a small number of times. The rearrangement uses TRBV3-1 (or the pseudogene TRBV3-2) and TRBJ2-5; D unresolved. Trimming removed 0 bases at V and 1 base at J, with 9 bases between. Germline V gene sequence: CDR1 LGHDT, CDR2 YNNKEL (reference sequence). This CDR3 is built from 15 residues. The CDR3 region has the DNA TGTGCCAGCAGCCAAGATTTATCCAGCCAAGAGACCCAGTACTTC. Translating it yields CASSQDLSSQETQYF.

This chain joins TRBV30 and TRBJ1-2, with 8 bases aligning to TRBD1. The ends lost 0 bases at V and 0 bases at J; junction bases unmatched: 12. Germline V gene sequence: CDR1 GTSNPN, CDR2 SVGIG (reference sequence). This CDR3 is built from 18 residues. CDR3 DNA sequence: TGTGCCTGGAGTGTATTGACGGGACAGGAGGTTTCTAACTATGGCTACACCTTC. It yields the protein CAWSVLTGQEVSNYGYTF. The variable domain in full, with the rest retrieved from reference TRBV30 and TRBJ1-2, is SQTIHQWPATLVQPVGSPLSLECTVEGTSNPNLYWYRQAAGRGLQLLFYSVGIGQISSEVPQNLSASRPQDRQFILSSKKLLLSDSGFYLCAWSVLTGQEVSNYGYTFGSGTRLTVV.

J is TRBJ2-1 and V is TRBV18; 13 nucleotides align to TRBD2. Trimming at V came to 4 bases and at J to 0 bases, leaving 12 bases not matched to a gene. The CDR3 runs 20 residues. Germline V gives CDR1 KGHSH, CDR2 LQKENI. The CDR3 sequence: CASSRSGIGTSGASYNEQFF. The DNA for the CDR3 is TGTGCCAGCTCACGCTCGGGCATCGGGACTAGCGGGGCCTCCTACAATGAGCAGTTCTTC. The full variable domain, completed using reference TRBV18 and TRBJ2-1, is NAGVMQNPRHLVRRRGQEARLRCSPMKGHSHVYWYRQLPEEGLKFMVYLQKENIIDESGMPKERFSAEFPKEGPSILRIQQVVRGDSAAYFCASSRSGIGTSGASYNEQFFGPGTRLTVL.

The V gene is TRBV3-1 (or the pseudogene TRBV3-2), the J gene TRBJ1-4; the D gene is possibly TRBD1 (5 bases). V was trimmed by 0 bases and J by 4 bases, leaving 12 bases between them. The CDR3 has 16 amino acids. Germline CDR1 and CDR2: LGHDT and YNNKEL (reference sequence). CDR3: CASSQEGQGHNEKLFF. DNA for the CDR3: TGTGCCAGCAGCCAAGAAGGGCAGGGCCATAATGAAAAACTGTTTTTT.

The V call is TRBV7-2, the J call TRBJ2-7; the D gene is possibly TRBD1 (6 bases). CDR1 and CDR2 (germline): SGHTA, FQGNSA. The CDR3 is 13 amino acids. The V and J ends lost 2 bases and 4 bases respectively, with 9 bases between them. The CDR3 spells CASSLTQGYEQYF. The CDR3, as DNA: TGTGCCAGCAGCTTAACACAGGGTTACGAGCAGTACTTC.

The rearrangement uses TRBV19 and TRBJ1-3; the D is unclear. Germline CDR1 reads LNHDA; CDR2 reads SQIVND (reference sequence). The CDR3 has 17 residues. Trimming removed 5 bases at V and 6 bases at J, with 23 bases between. CDR3 coding DNA: TGTGCCAGTAGTCTTGACTTTGTCGGCGGCCCAGAAAACACCATATATTTT. It codes for CASSLDFVGGPENTIYF.

The chain combines TRBV10-2 with TRBJ2-1; weak D call: TRBD2 (7 bases). The CDR3 is made up of 17 amino acids. Germline values: CDR1 WSHSY, CDR2 SAAADI. Trimming stripped 8 bases from V and 0 bases from J, with 20 bases between. CDR3 in amino acids: CASGPVRGGGSYNEQFF. The DNA of the CDR3 is TGCGCCAGCGGACCCGTGAGGGGGGGAGGCTCCTACAATGAGCAGTTCTTC.

This clone was counted once. The chain joins TRBV20-1 to TRBJ2-7, with D maybe TRBD2 (6 bases). This CDR3 is built from 11 residues. Germline CDR1 reads DFQATT; CDR2 reads SNEGSKA (reference sequence). Here the CDR3 reads CGTRAGYEQYF. The CDR3 nucleotides read TGCGGGACCAGGGCGGGGTACGAGCAGTACTTC.

This chain links TRBV6-6 with TRBJ2-1, with no clear D. Trimming cost V 7 bases and J 6 bases, with 13 bases left between them. Germline V gene sequence: CDR1 MNHNY, CDR2 SVGAGI (reference sequence). This CDR3 spans 13 amino acids. The CDR3 sequence: CASTQGQVNEQFF. Written as DNA, the CDR3 is TGTGCCAGCACCCAAGGTCAGGTCAATGAGCAGTTCTTC.

CDR3: CASSSQRDRVDSQPQHF. DNA of the CDR3: TGTGCCAGCAGCTCCCAGAGGGACAGGGTAGATAGTCAGCCCCAGCATTTT. The chain links TRBV5-6 to TRBJ1-5; TRBD1 matches 9 bases. Germline-derived CDR1 and CDR2 are SGHDT and YYEEEE. With 3 bases clipped from V and 6 bases from J, the junction kept 13 bases outside the gene matches. The length of the CDR3 is 17 residues.

V usage is TRBV7-2 and J usage is TRBJ1-2, with D maybe TRBD1 (6 bases). With 2 bases removed from V and 1 base from J, the gap between germline ends came to 14 bases. The CDR3 contains 16 residues. Germline V gene sequence: CDR1 SGHTA, CDR2 FQGNSA. CDR3 DNA sequence: TGTGCCAGCAGCTTATCCGGGACACGGAATAACTATGGCTACACCTTC. Translation gives CASSLSGTRNNYGYTF.

This chain connects TRBV28 to TRBJ1-4; no clear D gene. Between the trimmed V and J ends, which lost 6 bases and 0 bases, there was a span of 8 bases. CDR1 is MDHEN and CDR2 is SYDVKM in the germline V gene. This CDR3 contains 14 residues. Here the CDR3 DNA reads TGTGCCAGCAGCGACGGAGCAACTAATGAAAAACTGTTTTTT. Translation gives CASSDGATNEKLFF.

The chain has TRBV23-1 and TRBJ2-7; D is ambiguous. TRBV23-1 is treated as an ORF (open reading frame) with a function not yet certain. The CDR3 loop spans 12 amino acids. The ends were cut back, 7 bases at V and 5 bases at J, with 12 bases in the middle. CDR3 loop: CASTVRADEQYF. In DNA, the CDR3 is TGCGCCAGCACTGTACGTGCGGACGAGCAGTACTTC.

This clone was counted only a few times. The chain joins TRBV3-1 (or the pseudogene TRBV3-2) to TRBJ2-1, with 7 bases that match TRBD2. This CDR3 has 15 amino acids. V was pared by 0 bases and J by 9 bases, with 8 bases of the junction left unmatched. From germline, CDR1 is LGHDT and CDR2 YNNKEL (reference sequence). CDR3 nucleotide sequence: TGTGCCAGCAGCCAAGATCCCAGGCGGGAGTTTGAGCAGTTCTTC. Protein: CASSQDPRREFEQFF.

The chain couples TRBV5-1 to TRBJ1-3; D remains ambiguous. Germline V gene sequence: CDR1 SGHRS, CDR2 YFSETQ. The CDR3 runs 14 residues. V was trimmed by 1 base and J by 2 bases, leaving 7 bases between them. Here the CDR3 DNA reads TGCGCCAGCAGCTTGTCGTCAGCTGGAAACACCATATATTTT. It codes for CASSLSSAGNTIYF. The variable domain in full, completed from reference TRBV5-1 and TRBJ1-3, reads KAGVTQTPRYLIKTRGQQVTLSCSPISGHRSVSWYQQTPGQGLQFLFEYFSETQRNKGNFPGRFSGRQFSNSRSEMNVSTLELGDSALYLCASSLSSAGNTIYFGEGSWLTVV.

The CDR3 protein is CASSQDDSLSTDTQYF. The DNA for the CDR3 is TGCGCCAGCAGCCAAGACGATAGCCTGTCCACAGATACGCAGTATTTT. V and J are TRBV4-1 and TRBJ2-3; no definite D call. Germline CDR1 MGHRA, CDR2 YSYEKL. V was clipped by 0 bases and J by 2 bases, with 12 bases between them. CDR3 length: 16 amino acids.

The chain uses TRBV19 and TRBJ2-3; perhaps TRBD1 as D (5 bases). Looked up from germline, CDR1 is LNHDA and CDR2 is SQIVND (reference sequence). The V end lost 3 bases, the J end lost 1 base, and 14 bases lay between the germline ends. The CDR3 length is 16 residues. This CDR3 reads CASSILQGMGTDTQYF. As DNA, the CDR3 is TGTGCCAGTAGTATTCTTCAGGGTATGGGCACAGATACGCAGTATTTT.

This chain uses TRBV7-8 with TRBJ2-1; D possibly corresponds to TRBD2 (6 bases). Trimming removed 0 bases from V and 10 bases from J, with 13 bases in between. Germline values: CDR1 SGHVS, CDR2 FQNEAQ. CDR3 length equals 14 residues. The CDR3 nucleotides are TGTGCCAGCAGCTTAGCCCGCGGGCTAGCGGAGCAGTTCTTC. Translation gives CASSLARGLAEQFF.

In nucleotides, the CDR3 is TGCGCCAGCAGTGAGTCGCAGGGGATGAGAGCTTTCTTT. Its protein is CASSESQGMRAFF. The V and J genes are TRBV10-1 and TRBJ1-1; D possibly corresponds to TRBD1 (6 bases). V lost 0 bases to trimming and J lost 10 bases, with 12 bases between them. Germline loops: CDR1 WNHNN, CDR2 SYGVQD (reference sequence). The length of the CDR3 is 13 residues.

The chain has TRBV28 and TRBJ1-1, with D tentatively TRBD1 (6 bases). Trimming removed 8 bases at V and 4 bases at J, with 17 bases between. The CDR3 is 14 residues long. Germline CDR1 and CDR2: MDHEN and SYDVKM. Here the CDR3 DNA reads TGTGCCAGCTTTGATAGGGGGGGCGTCACTGAAGCTTTCTTT. Protein sequence: CASFDRGGVTEAFF.

The chain employs TRBV4-1 and TRBJ1-4; D is perhaps TRBD1 (5 bases). Germline V gene sequence: CDR1 MGHRA, CDR2 YSYEKL. V was cut by 1 base and J by 5 bases, with 11 bases left in between. The CDR3 is 15 residues long. The CDR3 bases are TGCGCCAGCAGCCAAGGAAGGGGTTCGAATGAAAAACTGTTTTTT. It codes for CASSQGRGSNEKLFF.

The chain joins TRBV11-3 to TRBJ2-7; possibly TRBD2 for D (5 bases). Germline V gene lookup returns CDR1 SGHNT and CDR2 YENEEA. The CDR3 consists of 13 residues. Trimming shortened V by 3 bases and J by 3 bases, and 9 bases separated the two germline ends. CDR3 sequence reads: CASSFGERYEQYF. Here the CDR3 DNA reads TGTGCCAGCAGCTTTGGGGAGCGCTACGAGCAGTACTTC. The full variable domain, rest sourced from reference TRBV11-3 and TRBJ2-7, is EAGVVQSPRYKIIEKKQPVAFWCNPISGHNTLYWYLQNLGQGPELLIRYENEEAVDDSQLPKDRFSAERLKGVDSTLKIQPAELGDSAVYLCASSFGERYEQYFGPGTRLTVT.

This clone has just a few counts. The chain joins TRBV7-9 to TRBJ2-7; 14 bases agree with TRBD2. The trim removed 5 bases at V and 8 bases at J, leaving 17 bases unmatched. Germline V gives CDR1 SEHNR, CDR2 FQNEAQ (reference sequence). The CDR3 loop spans 18 amino acids. CDR3 protein: CASSPISGTSGSSGKQYF. CDR3 DNA sequence: TGTGCCAGCAGCCCGATCTCCGGGACTAGCGGGAGTAGCGGGAAGCAGTACTTC.